This T cell receptor (beta chain) was recorded in a study of shared clonotypes between healthy human individuals. Sequencing used immunoSEQ multiplex PCR; TCRdb keeps in-frame clones, though not all of them. This sample has roughly 2,300,000 clones, with about nine tenths found just once. The CDR3 runs 16 residues. CDR1 is SGHTA and CDR2 is FQGNSA in the germline V gene. V lost 2 bases to trimming and J lost 2 bases; unmatched junction nucleotides: 4. The study, taken as a whole, reports: Memory subsets had estimated richness that was generally smaller than that of naive subsets.

In regard to this clone: Its antigen remains unknown.

The specimen was naive CD4+ T cells from PBMCs. The subset is: CD45RA+ positively selected. The chain employs TRBV7-2 and TRBJ2-2, with TRBD2 matching over 8 bases. The receptor was isolated from a man aged 18 to 35 in good health. Some clones in this sample may be carry-over from other donors' samples. CDR3 region: CASSLLGTRNTGELFF. The CDR3 DNA is TGTGCCAGCAGCTTACTGGGGACTAGAAACACCGGGGAGCTGTTTTTT.